Each of the 17 T cell receptor beta chains below was sequenced from the same sample in a study of CD8+ T cells in alopecia areata. Sample treatment: oral pan-JAK inhibitor, 5-10 mg twice daily. cDNA prepared by RNA extraction and subsequent reverse transcription served as the template for sequencing. Clones were read by immunoSEQ multiplex PCR, and TCRdb kept only the in-frame ones, dropping some. The profile shows 130,000 to 150,000 clones, approximately 85% of them singletons. Here the sequenced sample was CD8+ T cells sorted from blood, taken at week 4, from a patient treated with tofacitinib. Source of these receptors: a human donor with alopecia areata.

The chain joins TRBV5-5 to TRBJ2-3; the match to TRBD2 covers 13 bases. The CDR3 extends over 18 amino acids. Germline CDR1 is SGHKS and CDR2 is YYEKEE (reference sequence). Germline trimming cut 4 bases from V and 4 bases from J; bases unmatched to any gene: 12. The CDR3 reads CASSQEAGTSGEADTQYF. The CDR3 nucleotides are TGTGCCAGCAGCCAAGAAGCGGGGACTAGCGGGGAGGCAGATACGCAGTATTTT.

This chain links TRBV6-5 with TRBJ2-7, with 10 bases identical to TRBD1. CDR3 length: 15 residues. Germline trimming cut 5 bases from V and 1 base from J; bases unmatched to any gene: 5. CDR1 and CDR2 from the germline V gene are MNHEY and SVGAGI. The CDR3 DNA reads TGTGCCAGCAGTCACGGACAGGGGGAATCCTACGAGCAGTACTTC. Its protein is CASSHGQGESYEQYF.

The V gene is TRBV4-1, the J gene TRBJ2-7; 11 bases match TRBD2. V lost 2 bases, J lost 4 bases, and 4 bases stayed unmatched. Germline lookup yields CDR1 MGHRA and CDR2 YSYEKL. This CDR3 region has 15 residues. CDR3 DNA: TGCGCCAGCAGCCAACAACTAGCGGGGGCATACGAGCAGTACTTC. Its protein is CASSQQLAGAYEQYF.

This clone was detected a few times. The chain recombines TRBV23-1 with TRBJ2-5, with D perhaps matching TRBD2 (6 bases). TRBV23-1 qualifies as an ORF whose function is uncertain. V lost 6 bases and J 2 bases, leaving 25 bases between the germline ends. This CDR3 has 18 amino acids. The CDR3 sequence is CASSHPWGVAGRQETQYF. The CDR3 nucleotides are TGCGCCAGCAGCCACCCCTGGGGGGTGGCAGGGAGACAAGAGACCCAGTACTTC.

The rearrangement joins TRBV5-6 to TRBJ2-3; D tentatively reads TRBD1 or TRBD2 (6 bases each). Germline V gene lookup returns CDR1 SGHDT and CDR2 YYEEEE. CDR3 size: 15 residues. Trimming shortened V by 3 bases and J by 7 bases, and 18 bases separated the two germline ends. The CDR3 DNA reads TGTGCCAGCAGCTATACGGGGGACATATCATATACGCAGTATTTT. It encodes CASSYTGDISYTQYF. The whole variable domain, remainder taken from reference TRBV5-6 and TRBJ2-3, is DAGVTQSPTHLIKTRGQQVTLRCSPKSGHDTVSWYQQALGQGPQFIFQYYEEEERQRGNFPDRFSGHQFPNYSSELNVNALLLGDSALYLCASSYTGDISYTQYFGPGTRLTVL.

To note about this clone: The same CDR3 arises from other DNA sequences in this sample as well. The rearrangement uses TRBV7-9 and TRBJ1-1; no reliable D call. V was trimmed by 3 bases and J by 5 bases, leaving 4 bases between them. The CDR3 is made up of 11 amino acids. Germline V CDR1 and CDR2: SEHNR, FQNEAQ (reference sequence). The DNA for the CDR3 is TGTGCCAGCAGCTTCGGGACTGAAGCTTTCTTT. As protein: CASSFGTEAFF.

The chain couples TRBV7-9 to TRBJ2-7, with D uncertain. The ends were cut back, 1 base at V and 0 bases at J, with 4 bases in the middle. CDR1 and CDR2 from the germline V gene are SEHNR and FQNEAQ (reference sequence). The CDR3 consists of 13 residues. The CDR3 DNA reads TGTGCCAGCAGCTTAGTCAGCTCCTACGAGCAGTACTTC. Its protein is CASSLVSSYEQYF. The full variable domain, its missing parts supplied by reference TRBV7-9 and TRBJ2-7, is DTGVSQNPRHKITKRGQNVTFRCDPISEHNRLYWYRQTLGQGPEFLTYFQNEAQLEKSRLLSDRFSAERPKGSFSTLEIQRTEQGDSAMYLCASSLVSSYEQYFGPGTRLTVT.

In its sample, this clone was seen a few times. This chain links TRBV13 with TRBJ2-7, with 8 bases matching TRBD2. Germline loops: CDR1 PRHDT, CDR2 FYEKMQ (reference sequence). CDR3 size: 15 residues. Trimming removed 5 bases from V and 7 bases from J; junction bases left unmatched: 13. CDR3 coding DNA: TGTGCCAGCAGCCCCCAGGGCGGGGGGCCTACAGAGCAGTACTTC. Its protein is CASSPQGGGPTEQYF.

The chain recombines TRBV27 with TRBJ2-5; 7 bases are a match to TRBD1. CDR3 size: 16 residues. Germline CDR1 is MNHEY and CDR2 is SMNVEV (reference sequence). V trimming: 5 bases; J trimming: 1 base; junction bases outside the gene matches: 10. DNA for the CDR3: TGTGCCAGCAGTCCACAGACAGGGCTAGTCCAAGAGACCCAGTACTTC. It translates to CASSPQTGLVQETQYF.

The chain links TRBV7-9 to TRBJ2-1; 8 bases are a match to TRBD1. Looked up from germline, CDR1 is SEHNR and CDR2 is FQNEAQ (reference sequence). The V and J ends lost 0 bases and 5 bases, in that order; junction bases with no gene match: 3. The CDR3 spans 15 residues. Written as DNA, the CDR3 is TGTGCCAGCAGCTTAGCAGGACAGGGCCACAATGAGCAGTTCTTC. Its protein product is CASSLAGQGHNEQFF. Combining the CDR3 with reference TRBV7-9 and TRBJ2-1 gives the whole variable domain DTGVSQNPRHKITKRGQNVTFRCDPISEHNRLYWYRQTLGQGPEFLTYFQNEAQLEKSRLLSDRFSAERPKGSFSTLEIQRTEQGDSAMYLCASSLAGQGHNEQFFGPGTRLTVL.

The chain recombines TRBV18 with TRBJ2-3, with 10 bases aligning to TRBD2. Losses at the gene ends were 3 bases for V and 6 bases for J; bases not matched to a gene: 3. The CDR3 length is 14 residues. Germline loops: CDR1 KGHSH, CDR2 LQKENI. In DNA form, the CDR3 reads TGTGCCAGCTCACCTGGGACTAGCGTTGATACGCAGTATTTT. Protein: CASSPGTSVDTQYF.

The rearrangement joins TRBV9 to TRBJ2-3; tentative D call: TRBD1 (6 bases). The germline CDR1 and CDR2 sequences are SGDLS and YYNGEE. V gave up 2 bases and J gave up 2 bases, with 12 bases separating them. This CDR3 spans 15 amino acids. The CDR3 sequence: CASSVHRVFTDTQYF. The DNA of the CDR3 is TGTGCCAGCAGCGTGCACAGGGTATTCACAGATACGCAGTATTTT.

This chain uses TRBV7-9 with TRBJ1-5; 9 bases align to TRBD1. The CDR3 loop spans 17 amino acids. Germline CDR1 and CDR2: SEHNR and FQNEAQ (reference sequence). V was clipped by 5 bases and J by 1 base; unmatched bases: 9. The CDR3: CASSRPGTGISNQPQHF. The CDR3 DNA reads TGTGCCAGCAGCCGTCCCGGGACAGGGATCAGCAATCAGCCCCAGCATTTT.

The table lists this clone with a count of one. V and J are TRBV10-3 and TRBJ2-2; a weak D match, TRBD2 (5 bases). V lost 0 bases and J 7 bases, leaving 12 bases between the germline ends. There are 15 residues in the CDR3. The V gene's germline CDR1 is ENHRY and CDR2 SYGVKD. The CDR3 loop is CAISESLLGSGELFF. The CDR3 DNA reads as TGTGCCATCAGTGAGTCACTACTTGGGAGCGGGGAGCTGTTTTTT.

This chain uses TRBV5-1 with TRBJ1-1; TRBD1 matches at 8 bases. Per germline, CDR1 SGHRS and CDR2 YFSETQ. Unmatched junction bases numbered 16, after V lost 3 bases and J lost 0 bases. This CDR3 spans 19 amino acids. This CDR3 is CASSWTTTGVFPVNTEAFF. Written as DNA, the CDR3 is TGCGCCAGCAGCTGGACGACGACAGGGGTGTTCCCGGTGAACACTGAAGCTTTCTTT.

V usage is TRBV11-2 and J usage is TRBJ2-7, with unresolved D. This CDR3 contains 12 residues. Germline CDR1 SGHAT, CDR2 FQNNGV. V gave up 7 bases and J gave up 5 bases, with 12 bases separating them. The CDR3 protein is CASISSSNEQYF. The DNA for the CDR3 is TGTGCCAGCATCTCTTCCTCAAACGAGCAGTACTTC.

The chain employs TRBV11-2 and TRBJ1-2, with D possibly being TRBD1 (5 bases). Germline CDR1 is SGHAT and CDR2 is FQNNGV. V lost 5 bases to trimming and J lost 3 bases, with 28 bases between them. The CDR3 is 19 residues long. CDR3 in amino acids: CASSLPPGTGTPWDYGYTF. Written as DNA, the CDR3 is TGTGCCAGCAGCCTTCCGCCGGGGACGGGGACGCCATGGGACTATGGCTACACCTTC.